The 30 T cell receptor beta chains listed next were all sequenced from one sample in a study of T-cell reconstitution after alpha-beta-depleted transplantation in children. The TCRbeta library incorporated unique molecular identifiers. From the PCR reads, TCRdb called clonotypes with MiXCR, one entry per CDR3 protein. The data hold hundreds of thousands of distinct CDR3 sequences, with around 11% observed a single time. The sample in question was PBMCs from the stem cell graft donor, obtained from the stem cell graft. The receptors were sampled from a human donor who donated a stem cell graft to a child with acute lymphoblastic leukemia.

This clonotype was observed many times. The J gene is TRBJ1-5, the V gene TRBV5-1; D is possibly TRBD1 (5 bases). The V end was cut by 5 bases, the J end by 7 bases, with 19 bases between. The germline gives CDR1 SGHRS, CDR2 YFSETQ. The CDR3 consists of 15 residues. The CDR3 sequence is CASSTGDGGRQPQHF. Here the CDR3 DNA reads TGCGCCAGCAGTACGGGGGACGGGGGACGACAGCCCCAGCATTTT.

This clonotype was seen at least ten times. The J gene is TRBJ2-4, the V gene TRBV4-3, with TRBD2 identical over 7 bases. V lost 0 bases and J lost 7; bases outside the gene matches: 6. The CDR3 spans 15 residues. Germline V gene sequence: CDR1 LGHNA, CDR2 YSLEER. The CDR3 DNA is TGCGCCAGCAGCCAAGATCGCGGGAGCGGGAACATTCAGTACTTC. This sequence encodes CASSQDRGSGNIQYF.

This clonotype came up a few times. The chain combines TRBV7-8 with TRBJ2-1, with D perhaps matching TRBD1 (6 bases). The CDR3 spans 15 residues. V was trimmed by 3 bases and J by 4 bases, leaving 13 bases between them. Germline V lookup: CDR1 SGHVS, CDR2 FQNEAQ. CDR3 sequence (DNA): TGTGCCAGCAGCTTGGTGCGACAGGCATACAATGAGCAGTTCTTC. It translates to CASSLVRQAYNEQFF.

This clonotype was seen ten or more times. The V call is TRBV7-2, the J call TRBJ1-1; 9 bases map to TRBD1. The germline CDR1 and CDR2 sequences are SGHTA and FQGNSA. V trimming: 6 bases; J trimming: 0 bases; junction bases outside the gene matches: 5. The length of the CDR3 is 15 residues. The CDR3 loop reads CASRFRQGVNTEAFF. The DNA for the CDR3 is TGTGCCAGCAGGTTCAGACAGGGGGTGAACACTGAAGCTTTCTTT.

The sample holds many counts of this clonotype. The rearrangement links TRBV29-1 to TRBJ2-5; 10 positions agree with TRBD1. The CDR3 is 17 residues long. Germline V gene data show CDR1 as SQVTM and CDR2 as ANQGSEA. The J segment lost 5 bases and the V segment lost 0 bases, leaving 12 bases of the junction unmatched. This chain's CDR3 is CSVEDHDRGPLLETQYF. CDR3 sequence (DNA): TGCAGCGTTGAAGATCATGACAGGGGGCCGCTATTGGAGACCCAGTACTTC.

CDR3 amino acids: CASGSIPATDTQYF. As DNA, the CDR3 is TGCGCCAGCGGCTCGATCCCGGCCACAGATACGCAGTATTTT. The chain employs TRBV5-1 and TRBJ2-3; D remains unclear. V dropped 7 bases and J dropped 2 bases, with 14 bases sitting between them. Germline loops: CDR1 SGHRS, CDR2 YFSETQ. The CDR3 length is 14 residues. The whole variable domain, filled in from reference TRBV5-1 and TRBJ2-3, reads KAGVTQTPRYLIKTRGQQVTLSCSPISGHRSVSWYQQTPGQGLQFLFEYFSETQRNKGNFPGRFSGRQFSNSRSEMNVSTLELGDSALYLCASGSIPATDTQYFGPGTRLTVL.

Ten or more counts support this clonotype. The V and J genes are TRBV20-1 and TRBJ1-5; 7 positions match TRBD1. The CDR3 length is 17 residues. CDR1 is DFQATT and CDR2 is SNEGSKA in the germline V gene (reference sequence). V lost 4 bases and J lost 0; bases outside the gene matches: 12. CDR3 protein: CSATPGTALYSNQPQHF. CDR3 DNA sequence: TGCAGTGCTACCCCCGGGACAGCGCTGTATAGCAATCAGCCCCAGCATTTT.

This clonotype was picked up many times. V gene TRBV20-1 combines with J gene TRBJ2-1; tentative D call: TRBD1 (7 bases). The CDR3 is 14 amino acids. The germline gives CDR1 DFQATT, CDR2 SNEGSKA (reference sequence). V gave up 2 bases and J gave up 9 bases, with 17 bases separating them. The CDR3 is CSARKQGRSGEQFF. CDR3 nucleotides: TGCAGTGCTAGAAAACAGGGGAGGAGTGGTGAGCAGTTCTTC.

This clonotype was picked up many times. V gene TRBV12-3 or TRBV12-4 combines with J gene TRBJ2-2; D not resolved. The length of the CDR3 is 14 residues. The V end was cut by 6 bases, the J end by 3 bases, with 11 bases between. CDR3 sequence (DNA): TGTGCCAGCAGCTCCGACCCAGACACCGGGGAGCTGTTTTTT. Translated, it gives CASSSDPDTGELFF.

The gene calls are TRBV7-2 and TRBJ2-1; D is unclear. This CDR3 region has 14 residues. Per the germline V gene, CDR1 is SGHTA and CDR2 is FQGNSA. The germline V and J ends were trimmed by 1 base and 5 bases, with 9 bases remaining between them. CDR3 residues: CASSLVARNNEQFF. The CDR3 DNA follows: TGTGCCAGCAGCTTAGTAGCTAGAAACAATGAGCAGTTCTTC. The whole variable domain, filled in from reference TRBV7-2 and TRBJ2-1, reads GAGVSQSPSNKVTEKGKDVELRCDPISGHTALYWYRQSLGQGLEFLIYFQGNSAPDKSGLPSDRFSAERTGGSVSTLTIQRTQQEDSAVYLCASSLVARNNEQFFGPGTRLTVL.

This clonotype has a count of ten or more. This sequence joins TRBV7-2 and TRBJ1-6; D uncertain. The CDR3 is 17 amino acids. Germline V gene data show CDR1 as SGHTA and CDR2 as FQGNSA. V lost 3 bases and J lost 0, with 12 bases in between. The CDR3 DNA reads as TGTGCCAGCAGCTTTACGGGTTGGGGCTCCTATAATTCACCCCTCCACTTT. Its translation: CASSFTGWGSYNSPLHF.

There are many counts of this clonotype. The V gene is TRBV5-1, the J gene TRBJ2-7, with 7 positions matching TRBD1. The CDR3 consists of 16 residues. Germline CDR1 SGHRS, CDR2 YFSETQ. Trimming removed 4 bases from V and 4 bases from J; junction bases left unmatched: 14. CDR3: CASSANRQGKRYEQYF. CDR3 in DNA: TGCGCCAGCAGCGCCAACCGACAGGGAAAGAGGTACGAGCAGTACTTC.

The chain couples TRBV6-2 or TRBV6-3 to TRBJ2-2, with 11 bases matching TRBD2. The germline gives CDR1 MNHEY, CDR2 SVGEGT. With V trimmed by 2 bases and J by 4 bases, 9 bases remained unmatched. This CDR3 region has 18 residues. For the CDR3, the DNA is TGTGCCAGCAGTTACGCTAGCGGGAGGACGAGGGGCACCGGGGAGCTGTTTTTT. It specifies CASSYASGRTRGTGELFF.

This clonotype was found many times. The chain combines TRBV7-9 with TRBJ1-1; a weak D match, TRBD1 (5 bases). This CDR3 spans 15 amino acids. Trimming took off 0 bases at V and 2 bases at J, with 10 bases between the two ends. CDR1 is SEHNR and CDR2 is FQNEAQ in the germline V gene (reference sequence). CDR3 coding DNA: TGTGCCAGCAGCTTAGCGGGACGGGCTAACACTGAAGCTTTCTTT. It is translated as CASSLAGRANTEAFF.

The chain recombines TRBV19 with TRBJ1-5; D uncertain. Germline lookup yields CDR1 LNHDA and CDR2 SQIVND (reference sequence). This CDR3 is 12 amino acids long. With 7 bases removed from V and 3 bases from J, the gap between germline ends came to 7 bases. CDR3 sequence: CASNRANQPQHF. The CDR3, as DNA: TGTGCCAGTAACAGAGCCAATCAGCCCCAGCATTTT. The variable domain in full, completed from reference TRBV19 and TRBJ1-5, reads DGGITQSPKYLFRKEGQNVTLSCEQNLNHDAMYWYRQDPGQGLRLIYYSQIVNDFQKGDIAEGYSVSREKKESFPLTVTSAQKNPTAFYLCASNRANQPQHFGDGTRLSIL.

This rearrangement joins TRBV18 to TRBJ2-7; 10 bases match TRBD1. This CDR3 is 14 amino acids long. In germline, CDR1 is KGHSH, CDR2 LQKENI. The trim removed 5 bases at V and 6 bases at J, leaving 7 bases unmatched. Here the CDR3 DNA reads TGTGCCAGCTCAACTGGGACAGGGGACCGCGAGCAGTACTTC. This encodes CASSTGTGDREQYF.

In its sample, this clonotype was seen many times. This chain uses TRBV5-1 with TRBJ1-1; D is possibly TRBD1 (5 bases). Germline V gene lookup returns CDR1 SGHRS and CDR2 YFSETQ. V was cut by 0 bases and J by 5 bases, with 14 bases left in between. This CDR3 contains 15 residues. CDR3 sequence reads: CASSLAAGRRTEAFF. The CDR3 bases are TGCGCCAGCAGCTTGGCGGCAGGGAGAAGGACTGAAGCTTTCTTT. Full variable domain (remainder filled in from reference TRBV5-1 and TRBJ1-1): KAGVTQTPRYLIKTRGQQVTLSCSPISGHRSVSWYQQTPGQGLQFLFEYFSETQRNKGNFPGRFSGRQFSNSRSEMNVSTLELGDSALYLCASSLAAGRRTEAFFGQGTRLTVV.

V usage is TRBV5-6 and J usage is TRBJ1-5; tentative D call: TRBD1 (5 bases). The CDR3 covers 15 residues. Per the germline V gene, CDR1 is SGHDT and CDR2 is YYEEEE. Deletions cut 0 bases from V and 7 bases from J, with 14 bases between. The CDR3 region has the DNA TGTGCCAGCAGCTTGGCCATGGGGGTAGGGCAGCCCCAGCATTTT. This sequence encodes CASSLAMGVGQPQHF.

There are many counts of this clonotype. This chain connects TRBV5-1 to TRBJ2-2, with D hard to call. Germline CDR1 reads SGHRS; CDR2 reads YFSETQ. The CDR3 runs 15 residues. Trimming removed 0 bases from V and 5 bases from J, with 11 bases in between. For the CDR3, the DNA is TGCGCCAGCAGCTTGGCCGCAGGAAATACCGGGGAGCTGTTTTTT. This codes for CASSLAAGNTGELFF.

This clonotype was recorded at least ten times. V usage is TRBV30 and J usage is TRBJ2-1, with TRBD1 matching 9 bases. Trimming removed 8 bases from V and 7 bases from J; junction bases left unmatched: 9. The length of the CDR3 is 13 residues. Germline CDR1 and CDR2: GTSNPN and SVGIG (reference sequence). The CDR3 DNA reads TGTGCCCAAAATACAGGGGGCTTAAATGAGCAGTTCTTC. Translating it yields CAQNTGGLNEQFF.

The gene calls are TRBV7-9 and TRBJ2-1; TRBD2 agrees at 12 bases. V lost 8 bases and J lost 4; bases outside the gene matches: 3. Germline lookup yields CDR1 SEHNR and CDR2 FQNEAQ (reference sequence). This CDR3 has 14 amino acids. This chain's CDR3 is CASSGTSGYNEQFF. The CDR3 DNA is TGTGCCAGCTCGGGGACTAGCGGGTACAATGAGCAGTTCTTC.

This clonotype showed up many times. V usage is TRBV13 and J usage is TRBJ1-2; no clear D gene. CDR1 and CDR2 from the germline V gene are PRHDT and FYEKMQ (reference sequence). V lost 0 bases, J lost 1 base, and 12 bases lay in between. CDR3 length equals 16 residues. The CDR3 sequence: CASSLGQAALNYGYTF. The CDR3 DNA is TGTGCCAGCAGCTTAGGCCAGGCAGCTCTTAACTATGGCTACACCTTC.

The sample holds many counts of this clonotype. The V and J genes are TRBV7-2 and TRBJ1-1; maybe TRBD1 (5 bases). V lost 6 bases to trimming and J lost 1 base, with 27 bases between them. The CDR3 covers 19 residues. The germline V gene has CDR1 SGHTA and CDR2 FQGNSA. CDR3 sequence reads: CASSRTNRDFRARNTEAFF. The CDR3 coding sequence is TGTGCCAGCAGTCGAACAAACCGGGACTTCAGGGCTCGGAACACTGAAGCTTTCTTT.

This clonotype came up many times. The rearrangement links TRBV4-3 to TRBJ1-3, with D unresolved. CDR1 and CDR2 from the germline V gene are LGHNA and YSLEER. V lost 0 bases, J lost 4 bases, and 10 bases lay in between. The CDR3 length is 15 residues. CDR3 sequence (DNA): TGCGCCAGCAGCCAAGAATCGGCGTCAGGAAACACCATATATTTT. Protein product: CASSQESASGNTIYF.

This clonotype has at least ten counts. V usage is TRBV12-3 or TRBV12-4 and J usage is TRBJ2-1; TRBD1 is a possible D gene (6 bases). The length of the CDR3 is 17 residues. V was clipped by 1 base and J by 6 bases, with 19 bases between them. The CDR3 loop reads CASSLVMEQGGFNEQFF. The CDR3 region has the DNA TGTGCCAGCAGTTTAGTGATGGAACAGGGCGGCTTCAATGAGCAGTTCTTC.

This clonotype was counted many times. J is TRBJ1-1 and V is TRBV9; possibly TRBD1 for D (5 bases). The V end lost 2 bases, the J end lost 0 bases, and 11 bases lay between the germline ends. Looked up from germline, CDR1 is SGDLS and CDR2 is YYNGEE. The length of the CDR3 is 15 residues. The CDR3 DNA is TGTGCCAGCAGCGTCGGGGCGAGGGTGAACACTGAAGCTTTCTTT. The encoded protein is CASSVGARVNTEAFF.

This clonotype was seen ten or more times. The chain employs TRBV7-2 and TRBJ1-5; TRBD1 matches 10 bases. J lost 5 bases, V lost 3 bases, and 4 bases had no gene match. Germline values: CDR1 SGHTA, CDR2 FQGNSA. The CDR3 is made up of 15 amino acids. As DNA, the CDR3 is TGTGCCAGCAGCTTGGGACAGGGGTTCGATCAGCCCCAGCATTTT. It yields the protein CASSLGQGFDQPQHF. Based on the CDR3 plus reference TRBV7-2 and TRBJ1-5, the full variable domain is GAGVSQSPSNKVTEKGKDVELRCDPISGHTALYWYRQSLGQGLEFLIYFQGNSAPDKSGLPSDRFSAERTGGSVSTLTIQRTQQEDSAVYLCASSLGQGFDQPQHFGDGTRLSIL.

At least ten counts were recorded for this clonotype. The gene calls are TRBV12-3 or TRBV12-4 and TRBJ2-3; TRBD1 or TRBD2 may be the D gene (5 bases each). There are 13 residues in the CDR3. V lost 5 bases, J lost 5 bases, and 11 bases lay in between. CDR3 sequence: CASSRDVGDTQYF. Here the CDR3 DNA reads TGTGCCAGCAGTCGGGACGTTGGAGATACGCAGTATTTT.

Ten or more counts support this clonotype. The CDR3 region has the DNA TGTGCCAGCAGTTTCCGGGGAGACGAGACCCAGTACTTC. Amino acid sequence: CASSFRGDETQYF. The chain is built from TRBV28 and TRBJ2-5; tentatively, D is TRBD2 (5 bases). The CDR3 consists of 13 residues. V gave up 3 bases and J gave up 5 bases, with 10 bases separating them. Germline CDR1 and CDR2: MDHEN and SYDVKM. The full variable domain, with the rest looked up from reference TRBV28 and TRBJ2-5, is DVKVTQSSRYLVKRTGEKVFLECVQDMDHENMFWYRQDPGLGLRLIYFSYDVKMKEKGDIPEGYSVSREKKERFSLILESASTNQTSMYLCASSFRGDETQYFGPGTRLLVL.

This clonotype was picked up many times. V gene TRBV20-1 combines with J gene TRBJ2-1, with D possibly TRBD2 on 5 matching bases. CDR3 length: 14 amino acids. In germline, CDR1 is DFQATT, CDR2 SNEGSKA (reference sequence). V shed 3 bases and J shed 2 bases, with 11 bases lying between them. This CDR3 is CSASTRPAYNEQFF. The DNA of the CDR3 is TGCAGTGCTAGCACTAGACCTGCCTACAATGAGCAGTTCTTC.